These T cell receptor beta chains were read from a single sample in a study of blood T cell repertoires in COVID-19. Libraries were prepared by immunoSEQ multiplex PCR; TCRdb keeps only in-frame clonotypes and omits some of them. In the table there are about 190,000 clones, around nine tenths of which are singletons. Sequencing input: peripheral blood. All receptors derive from a man aged 40-50 years with acute or convalescent COVID-19. Each CDR3 is given with its conserved first and last residue. A D gene is named only where the DNA matches it firmly. The size of a clone is reported for some rows only, either as once, few or many, or as a class for expanded clones.

V: TRBV5-1
size: .
J: TRBJ1-4
D: .
CDR3: CASSEQGSEKLFF
DNA: TGCGCCAGCAGCGAACAGGGTAGCGAAAAACTGTTTTTT

V: TRBV5-1
size: .
J: TRBJ2-2
D: TRBD1
CDR3: CASSASGGDGTGELFF
DNA: TGCGCCAGCAGCGCGTCAGGGGGCGATGGCACCGGGGAGCTGTTTTTT

V: TRBV7-9
size: .
J: TRBJ2-7
D: .
CDR3: CASSKPRDTNYEQYF
DNA: TGTGCCAGCAGCAAACCCCGGGACACCAACTACGAGCAGTACTTC

V: TRBV13
size: .
J: TRBJ2-1
D: TRBD1
CDR3: CASSWTGPRHDDEQFF
DNA: TGTGCCAGCAGCTGGACAGGGCCCCGCCACGACGATGAGCAGTTCTTC

V: TRBV4-2
size: once
J: TRBJ2-3
D: TRBD1
CDR3: CASSQGLADRGTDTQYF
DNA: TGTGCCAGCAGCCAGGGATTGGCAGACAGGGGTACAGATACGCAGTATTTT

V: TRBV3-1/TRBV3-2
size: once
J: TRBJ1-2
D: .
CDR3: CASSLTLARGAYGYTF
DNA: TGTGCCAGCAGCCTAACCCTAGCGCGGGGAGCCTATGGCTACACCTTC

V: TRBV9
size: few
J: TRBJ2-2
D: TRBD2
CDR3: CASSGTSARELFF
DNA: TGTGCCAGCAGCGGGACTAGCGCAAGGGAGCTGTTTTTT

V: TRBV5-1
size: once
J: TRBJ1-6
D: .
CDR3: CASSYQGFINSPLHF
DNA: TGCGCCAGCAGCTACCAGGGATTTATAAATTCACCCCTCCACTTT

V: TRBV18
size: .
J: TRBJ2-1
D: TRBD2
CDR3: CASSPGGGGTYNEQFF
DNA: TGTGCCAGCTCACCAGGCGGCGGGGGGACCTACAATGAGCAGTTCTTC

V: TRBV6-5
size: once
J: TRBJ1-1
D: .
CDR3: CASSYPAGSTEAFF
DNA: TGTGCCAGCAGTTACCCGGCAGGATCCACTGAAGCTTTCTTT

V: TRBV6-5
size: .
J: TRBJ1-5
D: .
CDR3: CASSYNNNQPQHF
DNA: TGTGCCAGCAGTTATAACAACAATCAGCCCCAGCATTTT

V: TRBV14
size: .
J: TRBJ2-7
D: .
CDR3: CASSQDSQAIYEQYF
DNA: TGTGCCAGCAGCCAAGATTCCCAAGCCATCTACGAGCAGTACTTC

V: TRBV27
size: .
J: TRBJ1-2
D: .
CDR3: CASSYLRGGVLMYGYTF
DNA: TGTGCCAGCAGTTACCTGAGAGGAGGGGTTTTGATGTATGGCTACACCTTC

V: TRBV7-9
size: .
J: TRBJ2-3
D: .
CDR3: CASSLSGAGASTDTQYF
DNA: TGTGCCAGCAGCTTAAGTGGGGCCGGAGCTAGCACAGATACGCAGTATTTT

V: TRBV5-1
size: .
J: TRBJ2-3
D: TRBD2
CDR3: CASSRSRWSGGTDTQYF
DNA: TGCGCCAGCAGCAGATCCCGGTGGAGCGGGGGCACAGATACGCAGTATTTT

V: TRBV27
size: .
J: TRBJ1-4
D: TRBD1
CDR3: CASSTRAGGLTNEKLFF
DNA: TGTGCCAGCAGTACTCGGGCAGGGGGGTTAACTAATGAAAAACTGTTTTTT

V: TRBV13
size: once
J: TRBJ2-1
D: TRBD2
CDR3: CASSPPSGGPNEQFF
DNA: TGTGCCAGCAGCCCGCCAAGCGGGGGGCCCAATGAGCAGTTCTTC

V: TRBV6-5
size: .
J: TRBJ2-7
D: .
CDR3: CASSPTGTSSYEQYF
DNA: TGTGCCAGCAGTCCCACCGGGACAAGCTCCTACGAGCAGTACTTC

V: TRBV5-8
size: .
J: TRBJ2-3
D: .
CDR3: CASSFPITDTQYF
DNA: TGTGCCAGCAGCTTCCCTATCACAGATACGCAGTATTTT

V: TRBV29-1
size: .
J: TRBJ1-1
D: .
CDR3: CSVDSIMNTEAFF
DNA: TGCAGCGTAGACTCTATCATGAACACTGAAGCTTTCTTT

V: TRBV18
size: .
J: TRBJ1-5
D: .
CDR3: CASSVSTAGILSNQPQHF
DNA: TGTGCCAGCTCGGTATCTACTGCGGGAATTCTTAGCAATCAGCCCCAGCATTTT

V: TRBV18
size: .
J: TRBJ2-2
D: TRBD2
CDR3: CASSPGLAGSTGELFF
DNA: TGTGCCAGCTCACCAGGACTAGCGGGGTCCACCGGGGAGCTGTTTTTT

V: TRBV7-9
size: .
J: TRBJ1-4
D: TRBD1
CDR3: CASSQTGFNEKLFF
DNA: TGTGCCAGCAGCCAGACAGGGTTTAATGAAAAACTGTTTTTT

V: TRBV28
size: .
J: TRBJ2-7
D: TRBD1
CDR3: CASSSGQGYEQYF
DNA: TGTGCCAGCAGTTCGGGACAGGGGTACGAGCAGTACTTC

V: TRBV28
size: .
J: TRBJ2-5
D: .
CDR3: CASSGPGRKETQYF
DNA: TGTGCCAGCAGTGGGCCAGGGCGGAAAGAGACCCAGTACTTC

V: TRBV6-1
size: .
J: TRBJ1-2
D: .
CDR3: CASSPDRSYGYTF
DNA: TGTGCCAGCAGTCCAGACAGGAGCTATGGCTACACCTTC

V: TRBV19
size: once
J: TRBJ1-5
D: TRBD1
CDR3: CASSIKGTGNGQPQHF
DNA: TGTGCCAGTAGTATAAAAGGGACAGGTAACGGTCAGCCCCAGCATTTT

V: TRBV7-3
size: .
J: TRBJ2-1
D: TRBD2
CDR3: CASSLGGGAVNEQFF
DNA: TGTGCCAGCAGCTTAGGCGGGGGGGCCGTAAATGAGCAGTTCTTC